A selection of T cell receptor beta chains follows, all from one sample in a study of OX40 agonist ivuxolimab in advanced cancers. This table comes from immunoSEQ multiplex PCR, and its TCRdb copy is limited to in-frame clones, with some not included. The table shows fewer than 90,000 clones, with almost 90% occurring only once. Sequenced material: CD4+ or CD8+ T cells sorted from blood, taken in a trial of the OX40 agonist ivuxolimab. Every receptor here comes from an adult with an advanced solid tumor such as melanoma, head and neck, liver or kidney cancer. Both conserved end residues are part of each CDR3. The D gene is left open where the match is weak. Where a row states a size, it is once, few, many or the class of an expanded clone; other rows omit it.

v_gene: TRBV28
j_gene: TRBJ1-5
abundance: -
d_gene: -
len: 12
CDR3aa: CASSLRFQPQHF
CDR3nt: TGTGCCAGCAGTTTGAGGTTTCAGCCCCAGCATTTT

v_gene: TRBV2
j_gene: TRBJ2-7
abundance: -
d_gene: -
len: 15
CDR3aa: CASSEEPGAAYEQYF
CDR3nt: TGTGCCAGCAGCGAGGAGCCGGGAGCCGCCTACGAGCAGTACTTC

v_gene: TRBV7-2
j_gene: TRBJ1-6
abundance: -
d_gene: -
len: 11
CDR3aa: CASSSNSPLHF
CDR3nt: TGTGCCAGCAGCTCTAATTCACCCCTCCACTTT

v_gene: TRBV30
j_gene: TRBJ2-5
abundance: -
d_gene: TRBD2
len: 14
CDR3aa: CAWTPGLVQETQYF
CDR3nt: TGTGCCTGGACCCCGGGACTAGTCCAAGAGACCCAGTACTTC

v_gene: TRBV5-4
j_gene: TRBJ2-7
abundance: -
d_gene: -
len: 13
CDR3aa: CASSFFGSYEQYF
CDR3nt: TGTGCCAGCAGCTTCTTTGGCTCCTACGAGCAGTACTTC

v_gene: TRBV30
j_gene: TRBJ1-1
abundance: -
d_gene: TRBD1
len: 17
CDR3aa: CAWSHSRGSSMNTEAFF
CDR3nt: TGTGCCTGGAGTCACTCCAGGGGGAGTTCCATGAACACTGAAGCTTTCTTT

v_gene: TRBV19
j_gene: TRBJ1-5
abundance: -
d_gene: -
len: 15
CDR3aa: CASSIVGGPHQPQHF
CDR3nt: TGTGCCAGTAGTATAGTGGGGGGCCCGCATCAGCCCCAGCATTTT

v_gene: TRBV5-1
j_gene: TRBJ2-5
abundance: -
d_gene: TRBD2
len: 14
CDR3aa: CASSSGGQGGSQYF
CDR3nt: TGCGCCAGCAGCTCCGGAGGCCAGGGCGGGAGCCAGTACTTC

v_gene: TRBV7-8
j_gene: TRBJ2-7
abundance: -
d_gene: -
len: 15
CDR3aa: CASSLDLGVTYEQYF
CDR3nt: TGTGCCAGCAGCTTAGACTTGGGTGTGACTTACGAGCAGTACTTC

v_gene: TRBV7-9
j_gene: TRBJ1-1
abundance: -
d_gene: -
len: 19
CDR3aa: CASSLPGGRTRFMNTEAFF
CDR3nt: TGTGCCAGCAGCCTTCCCGGGGGCAGGACTCGATTCATGAACACTGAAGCTTTCTTT

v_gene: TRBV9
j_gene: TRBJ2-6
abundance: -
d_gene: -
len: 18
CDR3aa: CASSISGATISGANVLTF
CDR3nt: TGTGCCAGCAGCATCTCCGGGGCGACTATTTCTGGGGCCAACGTCCTGACTTTC

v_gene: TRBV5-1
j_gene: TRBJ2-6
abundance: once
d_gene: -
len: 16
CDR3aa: CASSPGSLSGANVLTF
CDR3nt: TGCGCCAGCAGCCCAGGATCGCTCTCTGGGGCCAACGTCCTGACTTTC

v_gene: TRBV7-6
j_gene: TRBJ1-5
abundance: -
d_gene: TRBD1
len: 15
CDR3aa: CASSPGTGGNQPQHF
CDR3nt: TGTGCCAGCAGCCCAGGGACAGGAGGGAATCAGCCCCAGCATTTT

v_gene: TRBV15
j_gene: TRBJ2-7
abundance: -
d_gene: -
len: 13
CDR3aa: CATSREQGYEQYF
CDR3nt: TGTGCCACCAGCAGAGAGCAGGGCTACGAGCAGTACTTC

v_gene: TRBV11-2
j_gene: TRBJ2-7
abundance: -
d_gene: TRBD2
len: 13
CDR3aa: CASSTGLANEQYF
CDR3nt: TGTGCCAGCAGCACGGGACTAGCTAACGAGCAGTACTTC

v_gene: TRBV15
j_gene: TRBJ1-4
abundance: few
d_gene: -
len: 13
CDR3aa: CATSRAKNEKLFF
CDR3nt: TGTGCCACCAGCAGAGCAAAGAATGAAAAACTGTTTTTT

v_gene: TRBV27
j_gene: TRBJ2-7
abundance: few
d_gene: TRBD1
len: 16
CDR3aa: CASSLNPPGQGYEQYF
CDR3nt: TGTGCCAGCAGTTTGAACCCTCCGGGACAGGGGTACGAGCAGTACTTC